This T cell receptor beta chain was captured by sequencing in a study of tumor-infiltrating T cells and Merkel cell polyomavirus (dated by TCRdb to about 2017). Study-level background: In Merkel cell carcinoma patients, the study investigated CD8+ T cells specific for the Merkel cell polyomavirus KLL epitope. Disease stage at presentation varied among the patients, and patient follow-up lasted a median of roughly 3 years, ranging from about 1.1 to 6.0 years. Patients received varied, non-standardized therapies including chemotherapy, radiation and immunotherapies. TRB sequencing covered KLL-tetramer-sorted cells from blood or tumor-infiltrating lymphocytes in 14 samples, plus 12 matched whole-tumor samples. The majority of whole-tumor samples consisted of approximately 27-micron curls cut from formalin-fixed, paraffin-embedded tissue blocks. Across the study, one tumor sample was obtained as a frozen nodal tumor digest and one as a flash-frozen core biopsy of a metastasis. Results and caveats for the whole study, not just this receptor: Because the study covered only a single viral epitope, T cells targeting other Merkel cell polyomavirus epitopes were not captured. KLL-specific TRB repertoires were found to be diverse and largely private, with only one public clonotype, shared by two patients, identified among roughly 400 unique sequences. More unique KLL-specific clonotypes in tumors (roughly 5-108 vs 0-3) was associated with a significant MCC-specific survival advantage (P = 0.0051). One limitation of the study is the small sample size (n ≈ 13 patients). Significantly improved MCC-specific survival was associated with a higher fraction of KLL-specific T cells within tumors (about 1.9-18% versus 0-0.14%).

The method was the immunoSEQ multiplex PCR assay. Adaptive Biotechnologies (Seattle, WA) carried out genomic DNA extraction, TRB sequencing and normalization. In the source study's methods: Clonality was computed as one minus Shannon entropy of productive TRB sequences normalized by log2 of unique productive sequences. KLL-specific clonotypes in tumors were found by matching TCRbeta CDR3 amino acid sequences to the sequences from the tetramer-sorted sample of each patient. The table comes from immuneACCESS by way of TCRdb, which keeps in-frame sequences with V and J called. Part of the clones is missing from these tables; in studies checked, under half for an unresolved V gene and the rest for unknown reasons. V and J calls and clone size follow that table, whereas D and trimming were derived from the DNA. The sample table records 25,000 or so clones; 70% to 90% of these occur just once. Of the sample, around 2.8% is held by the ten largest clones.

By immunohistochemistry, the tumors of all patients showed robust positive staining for Merkel cell polyomavirus Large T antigen. About twelve Merkel cell carcinoma patients with robust KLL-tetramer+ populations, above 0.04% of CD8+ T cells, in blood and/or cultured TIL were included. Every patient was Caucasian, and patient ages had a median of 65 years and ranged from about 50 to 85 years. Lymph node tumors were analyzed for patients with unknown primaries who presented with nodal disease, or when there was not enough primary tissue. V and J lose 0 bases and 4 bases, and a span of 4 bases separates them. The CDR3 contains 13 residues, cysteine and phenylalanine counted. The read is trimmed to its CDR3 DNA, 39 bases read in frame from base 1. CDR1 SGHTA and CDR2 FQGNSA were looked up in the germline V gene. As for this clone: This receptor's antigen is unknown. No qualities accompany the bases; no much larger clone lies one base away.

The rearranged segments are TRBV7-2 and TRBJ2-1; no confident D gene assignment can be made. The sample taken for sequencing was lymph node tissue. The clonotype comes from a man aged 45-65 years with Merkel cell carcinoma. CDR3 region: CASSLARYNEQFF. The sequenced DNA is TGTGCCAGCAGCTTAGCGCGGTACAATGAGCAGTTCTTC.